These 5 T cell receptor beta chains came from one sample sequenced in a study of blood T cell repertoires in COVID-19 (dated by TCRdb to the early 2020s). Libraries were made using the immunoSEQ multiplex PCR assay. The table was pulled from immuneACCESS by TCRdb, which kept in-frame rearrangements only. Such tables lose some clones; where checked, under half of the loss comes from unresolved V genes, and the rest has no known cause. This sample comprises 85,000 to 90,000 clones, 80% of them detected only once. The ten largest clones add up to about a sixth of the sample. Sequenced sample: peripheral blood. These receptors were taken from a woman of 80 years or more with active or convalescent COVID-19.

This chain links TRBV9 with TRBJ2-3, with D possibly being TRBD2 (5 bases). In germline, CDR1 is SGDLS, CDR2 YYNGEE. V lost 2 bases, J lost 2 bases, and 9 bases lay in between. CDR3 length: 14 amino acids. The CDR3: CASSVGELTDTQYF. The CDR3 nucleotides are TGTGCCAGCAGCGTCGGGGAACTCACAGATACGCAGTATTTT.

The CDR3 nucleotides read TGCGCCAGCAACACCGGTTCAGGAGAGACCCAGTACTTC. Its translation is CASNTGSGETQYF. V and J are TRBV5-1 and TRBJ2-5; D gene ambiguous. CDR1 and CDR2 from the germline V gene are SGHRS and YFSETQ. Trimming took off 6 bases at V and 4 bases at J, with 13 bases between the two ends. The CDR3 covers 13 residues.

This clone was counted only a few times. The V gene is TRBV5-3, the J gene TRBJ2-2, with unresolved D. TRBV5-3 is an open reading frame whose function is uncertain. The V end lost 3 bases, the J end lost 13 bases, and 13 bases lay between the germline ends. This CDR3 has 12 amino acids. The CDR3 region is CARSYPGSGLFF. In nucleotides, the CDR3 is TGTGCCAGAAGCTATCCGGGTTCTGGGCTGTTTTTT.

V usage is TRBV4-3 and J usage is TRBJ1-3; D is undetermined. Germline CDR1 reads LGHNA; CDR2 reads YSLEER. V shed 0 bases and J shed 0 bases, with 6 bases lying between them. The CDR3 is made up of 15 amino acids. The DNA of the CDR3 is TGCGCCAGCAGCCAAGATCTGGCCTCTGGAAACACCATATATTTT. This gives the protein CASSQDLASGNTIYF.

This clone came up a few times. The chain couples TRBV9 to TRBJ2-2, with 9 bases matching TRBD1. Germline CDR1 reads SGDLS; CDR2 reads YYNGEE. The CDR3 is 15 amino acids. Unmatched junction bases numbered 5, after V lost 3 bases and J lost 5 bases. CDR3 coding DNA: TGTGCCAGCAGCGACCTACAGGGGGCGACCGGGGAGCTGTTTTTT. Its protein product is CASSDLQGATGELFF. The whole variable domain, remainder taken from reference TRBV9 and TRBJ2-2, is DSGVTQTPKHLITATGQRVTLRCSPRSGDLSVYWYQQSLDQGLQFLIQYYNGEERAKGNILERFSAQQFPDLHSELNLSSLELGDSALYFCASSDLQGATGELFFGEGSRLTVL.